The present T cell receptor (beta chain) was sequenced within a study of blood T cell repertoires in COVID-19 (dated by TCRdb to the early 2020s). In terms of the full investigation: Collaborator samples came from the United States, Italy and Spain and covered acute and convalescent phases of COVID-19. The material from the prospective study consisted of cDNA or gDNA derived from T cells, B-cell-depleted T cells, or PBMCs. Subjects who had been exposed to COVID-19, were actively infected with it, or had recovered from it provided the deeply sampled blood TCRbeta repertoires that made up the dataset. The repertoires were made available in a free public database intended to serve as a resource for research on the immune response to SARS-CoV-2. Samples were obtained from the ongoing ImmuneRACE study (first 160 participants) and from some 1,300 subjects provided by 6 global collaborators. The sample metadata nearly always contained a de-identified subject ID, COVID-19 status, age in years and sex. Where available, HLA class I and class II types were obtained from metadata supplied by the sample provider rather than from assay-based typing.

The immunoSEQ Assay, a bias-controlled multiplex PCR, was used to amplify TCRbeta CDR3 regions from genomic DNA. Per the original workflow: The number of nucleated cells in each sample was estimated by amplification of reference gene primers within the assay. To quantify the absolute abundance of each unique TCRbeta CDR3 rearrangement, sequence reads were collapsed and filtered. For each sample, productive Simpson clonality was calculated as the square root of Simpson's diversity index over productive rearrangements. Not all clones reach the TCRdb copy of this immuneACCESS table, which keeps in-frame sequences only. Checked studies attribute under half of the gap to unresolved V genes and leave the rest unexplained. Clone size and V and J calls were adopted from that table, with D and trimming inferred from the DNA. The sample yields about 91,000 clones; about 77% were counted once. The leading ten clones occupy around 10% of the sample.

The research as a whole found: The quantity of clinical and demographic metadata differed by source and by participant and was supplied without curation.

Comments on this clone: There is no known antigen for this receptor. The record has no base qualities; no much larger clone is one base away.

Whole blood was collected in K2EDTA tubes by collaborating institutions according to the institutions' own protocols. Collaborator samples were shipped for TCRbeta analysis as frozen whole blood, isolated PBMCs, or DNA extracted from either sample type. CDR1 MNHNY and CDR2 SVGAGI were looked up in the germline V gene (reference sequence). From its cysteine to its phenylalanine, the CDR3 spans 11 amino acids. Just the 33-base CDR3 DNA is kept, in frame starting at base 1. V sheds 8 bases and J sheds 2 bases, leaving 7 bases between their ends. The receptor was derived from a woman of 80 years or more with acute or convalescent COVID-19. Sequences were obtained from peripheral blood. The V gene is TRBV6-6 and the J gene is TRBJ2-7, with a tentative D gene TRBD1 over 5 matching bases. The nucleotide sequence is TGTGCCAGCTCGGACACCTACGAGCAGTACTTC. Its protein is CASSDTYEQYF.